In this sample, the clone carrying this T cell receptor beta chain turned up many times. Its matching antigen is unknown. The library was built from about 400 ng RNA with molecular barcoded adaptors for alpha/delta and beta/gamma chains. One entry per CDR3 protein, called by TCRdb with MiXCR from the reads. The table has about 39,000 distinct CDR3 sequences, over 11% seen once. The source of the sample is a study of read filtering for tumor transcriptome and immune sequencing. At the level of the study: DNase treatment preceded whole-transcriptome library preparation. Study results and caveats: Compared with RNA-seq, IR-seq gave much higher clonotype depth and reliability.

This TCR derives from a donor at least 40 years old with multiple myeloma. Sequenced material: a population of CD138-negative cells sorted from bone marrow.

CDR3 sequence reads: CASTIYWDPISSNEQFF. The CDR3 coding sequence is TGTGCCAGTACCATATACTGGGACCCAATTTCCAGCAATGAGCAGTTCTTC. The chain recombines TRBV19 with TRBJ2-1; D is possibly TRBD1 or TRBD2 (5 bases each). The CDR3 has 17 residues. The germline CDR1 and CDR2 sequences are LNHDA and SQIVND (reference sequence). The V end was cut by 7 bases, the J end by 6 bases, with 25 bases between.